This entry features one T cell receptor beta chain sequence. This clone was seen only a few times. No antigen is known for it. One base away there is no much larger clone; base qualities are not given. From a lookup of the germline V gene, CDR1 and CDR2 are SGHRS and YFSETQ. V ends up 0 bases short and J 7 bases short, with an unmatched junction base count of 6. The CDR3 numbers 14 residues from cysteine through phenylalanine. Only the CDR3 DNA is retained, 42 bases long and in frame from the first base. The library was built by means of the immunoSEQ multiplex PCR assay. A mixture of 60 forward primers for TCR Vbeta segments and 13 reverse primers for TCR Jbeta segments was used in the multiplex PCR. The CDR3 region of rearranged TCR beta genes was amplified from genomic DNA with a multiplex PCR assay. The amplified TCR beta libraries were sequenced on the Illumina HiSeq System as 87-base-pair reads. As for the original processing: A later analysis tallied about 77 million unique TCR beta chains across the 600 to 700 repertoires, and approximately 9.9 million of those chains were shared by two or more donors. A nearest-neighbor algorithm error-corrected the raw reads and collapsed the reads into unique sequences, merging closely related sequences to remove PCR and sequencing errors. To assign V, D and J gene segments, CDR3 sequences were aligned to IMGT reference sequences. For a sequence to be retained, a match of at least six nucleotides to both a V gene segment and a J gene segment was required. A rearrangement was called productive if the CDR3 had no stop codons and remained in frame with V and J, and every other rearrangement was called non-productive. Following IMGT convention, CDR3 was defined as the stretch from the second conserved V-encoded cysteine up to the conserved J-encoded phenylalanine. The earlier analysis of 500 to 650 of the donors excluded any sequence lacking an unambiguous match to a single V gene segment. An earlier analysis of several hundred of the donors called V segments functional above 56.7% productive rearrangements and segregating when the between-donor standard deviation exceeded 5%. A statistical classification framework was built for diagnosing cytomegalovirus status from the catalog of TCR beta chain sequences. A later analysis assigned V and J genes by comparing TCR nucleotide sequences with IMGT/GENE-DB human TR gene sequences. A later analysis assigned CDR3 sequences and most-parsimonious VDJ recombination scenarios with the TCRdist pipeline. A later analysis defined each TCR beta chain by its CDR3 amino acid sequence plus V-gene family, and excluded reads lacking a unique V-gene family. A later analysis removed 450 to 600 highly shared, low-generation-probability nucleotide sequences to deal with suspected cross-contamination and a sequencing artifact. In a later analysis, a clonal expansion index for each public chain was calculated from normalized within-repertoire ranks of inferred template counts. In a later analysis, generation probabilities were computed with a VDJ recombination model fitted to out-of-frame rearrangements, and the resulting probabilities were checked against IGoR. Hypergeometric tests were used in a later analysis to score TCR-TCR, TCR-HLA and TCR-CMV co-occurrence, with a repertoire-size bias correction applied to the TCR pairs. In a later analysis, false discovery rates were estimated by permuting HLA or CMV assignments 20 times. In a later analysis, co-occurring TCRs were grouped with DBSCAN, and TCRdist sequence similarity was added when clustering was performed within HLA-allele-positive subsets. Co-occurrence clustering excluded repertoires with fewer than 30,000 or more than 120,000 public chains, plus five with anomalous nucleotide sharing. TCRdb obtained this table from immuneACCESS and retained in-frame rearrangements with V and J assigned. These tables miss some clones; where compared with another copy, unresolved V genes account for less than half of the shortfall, and the remainder is unexplained. From that table come the V and J calls and clone size; the DNA was used to work out D and trimming. In all, the sample holds about 190,000 clones, and 81% of those were seen once. 3.5% to 4% of the sample rests with the top ten.

The cohort comprised fewer than 700 healthy bone marrow donors. At the time of sampling, all cohort members were nominally healthy, though unrecorded immune exposures were likely present. The donor tested CMV seronegative and was one of the 352 seronegative cohort members. A peripheral blood sample was collected from each donor, and TCR beta sequencing was performed on peripheral blood mononuclear cells. Genomic DNA extraction from the blood cell samples was performed with the Qiagen DNeasy Blood Extraction Kit. The data stem from a study of cytomegalovirus exposure and HLA in healthy donors (dated by TCRdb to 2015 to 2018). Regarding the complete study: According to an earlier analysis of 550 to 750 of the donors, 150 million to 200 million T cells yielded 90 million to 130 million unique TCR beta sequences and about 280 Gb of sequence data. An early release that covered some 640 HLA-typed donors contained approximately 300 gigabases of sequencing data and tens of millions of unique TCR sequences. The genetic ancestry cluster associated with self-reported Caucasian donors included 81% of the roughly 380 genotyped donors. The study was designed to test whether signatures of past pathogen exposure could be identified by cataloging public T cell receptors. The T cell repertoires of under 700 subjects were profiled by immunosequencing and related to cytomegalovirus serostatus. Along with the approximately 650-subject first cohort, a separate validation cohort of approximately 110 different subjects was used. The study combined high-throughput TCR immunosequencing, statistical association of individual TCRs with disease status, and machine learning to predict cytomegalovirus infection status. A later analysis re-examined previously published TCR beta repertoires from several hundred donors and added high-resolution HLA genotyping to investigate patterns of TCR occurrence. Rather than using new phenotypic data, the later analysis identified candidate immune exposures from TCR beta sequences and from how often those sequences occurred across donors. An earlier analysis of approximately 500 of the donors applied high-throughput TCR beta sequencing to assess whether each TCR beta V gene segment acted as functional or pseudogenic. Donor age, sex, ethnicity and CMV serostatus were compiled alongside the repertoire data. In a later genetic analysis, genome-wide SNP genotypes for about 65% of the roughly 700 donors were used, and that subset was treated as a discovery cohort. Every discovery cohort repertoire had been produced on one sequencing platform. Both class I and class II loci were covered by HLA typing, at four-digit resolution. The number of donors typed differed by locus, with roughly 620-630 for A, B, C, DRB1 and DQB1, about 500 for DQA1, 600 to 610 for DPA1, and around 430 for DPB1. Several DR-DQ haplotypes were treated as single units for association and clustering because of strong linkage in the cohort. On average, approximately 250,000 unique TCR beta nucleotide sequences were sequenced per donor among a few hundred genotyped donors of the cohort, with roughly 20% of those sequences being non-productive. General conclusions and limits of the study: A further reported finding was that TCR beta sequences accurately predicted the HLA-A and HLA-B alleles for most subjects in the first cohort. A cluster of highly shared sequence variants was judged likely to be a technical artifact of the sequencing pipeline. The authors suggested that the approach could potentially be generalized to other disease states and immunological phenotypes. The 87-base-pair reads could not distinguish some IMGT-functional V segments, including TRBV6-2 and TRBV6-3, so those segments were excluded. Three of the identified cytomegalovirus-associated TCR beta chains were confirmed in vitro to be specific for cytomegalovirus antigens. In an earlier analysis of more than 500 of the donors, most TCR beta V segments appeared in productive rearrangements about 90% or about 30% of the time, broadly matching IMGT annotations. V-gene and J-gene trimming of TCR beta chains was associated with a missense DCLRE1C variant in a later genetic analysis, and the association was replicated in an independent cohort. Compared with equally common non-associated chains, HLA-associated TCR beta chains in a later analysis were more clonally expanded and had lower generation probabilities. A later genetic analysis reported fewer N-insertions in productive TCRs among donors in an Asian-associated ancestry cluster than the roughly 700-donor mean. Linkage disequilibrium might explain the correlated functional status among segregating V segments, but an unknown experimental factor could not be excluded. Most CMV-associated TCR beta chains appeared to be HLA-restricted in a later analysis, and the HLA associations seemed to be driven largely by CMV exposure. Across donors, most TCR sequences were observed very rarely, whereas some public TCRs were present in many individuals. Immune exposure information for the cohort was limited to CMV serostatus. A later analysis associated about 17,000 TCR beta sequences with specific HLA alleles at a false discovery rate of 0.05. According to a later analysis, TCR association rates differed among HLA loci, with DRB1 alleles showing the most associated TCRs and HLA-C alleles showing the fewest. Because some donors lacked HLA typing at each locus, the association tests relied only on the typed subset. The cohort was sequenced for TCR beta chains only, and without alpha or paired-chain data the features that could be detected were limited. The classifier was reported to diagnose cytomegalovirus status with high specificity and sensitivity in both the original cohort and the validation cohort. Assigning TCR associations to individual alleles was difficult when HLA alleles, especially DR and DQ, strongly co-occurred. According to a later analysis, parvovirus B19, influenza, CMV and Epstein-Barr virus appeared linked to several top co-occurrence clusters. Roughly uniform sequencing depth across donors was assumed in presence/absence analyses, although this assumption may not hold. The study gave a list of some 150 TCR beta chains associated with cytomegalovirus. Because counts were too low, seventeen rarely observed V segments, including chromosome 9 orphons, were excluded from the earlier analysis of 587 of the donors.

This sequence originates from a man aged 45-65 years in good health and CMV-seronegative. Sequencing used PBMCs. Recombination joined TRBV5-1 with TRBJ2-7; TRBD1 matches 8 bases in the middle. Read as DNA, the sequence is TGCGCCAGCAGCTTGGGGGACAGGCCCGGGGAGCAGTACTTC. It is translated as CASSLGDRPGEQYF.